This paragraph covers one TCR beta chain sequence. Its antigen is currently unknown. The CDR3 totals 13 residues. Germline V lookup: CDR1 MNHEY, CDR2 SMNVEV (reference sequence). V was clipped by 5 bases and J by 4 bases, with 11 bases between them. At sampling all donors were nominally healthy, likely with unrecorded immune exposures. This specimen belongs to a study of cytomegalovirus exposure and HLA in healthy donors. Notes on the study in general: Most TCRs appeared rarely, but some public TCRs recurred in many donors. Later analysis identified a missense DCLRE1C variant that was linked to TCR beta V- and J-gene trimming. According to a later analysis, most TCR beta chains associated with CMV appeared HLA-restricted.

PCR primers comprised 60 Vbeta and 13 Jbeta primers. Assay: immunoSEQ multiplex PCR; the TCRdb copy retains only in-frame clones and omits some. The sample includes some 57,000 clones, about 50% of them seen just once. Sequencing was performed on PBMCs. The chain employs TRBV27 and TRBJ1-2; D remains unclear. The receptor was derived from a human donor in good health. CDR3 nucleotide sequence: TGTGCCAGCAGTCCGACAAGCTCCTATGGCTACACCTTC. Its translation is CASSPTSSYGYTF.